This T cell receptor beta chain is drawn from a study of human T cells and chemical hapten exposure. Study-wide findings and caveats: Significantly greater numbers of large CDR3 similarity clusters came from expanded TCRs than from controls. Correlating positively with patch test score were the PT1 expanded TCR counts.

The time point is: patch test 1, 2 weeks after DPC sensitization. Sample treatment: therapeutic diphenylcyclopropenone sensitization with weekly scalp DPC. Germline assignment: CDR1 SGHTA and CDR2 FQGNSA. V was pared by 5 bases and J by 2 bases, with 13 bases between. CDR3 length: 14 amino acids. The table lists this clonotype with many counts. Its antigen is unidentified. TCRdb fed the RACE reads into MiXCR, producing one record per CDR3 protein. The sample has about 340,000 distinct CDR3 sequences, around 7% seen once. The rearrangement uses TRBV7-2 and TRBJ2-7; tentative D call: TRBD2 (6 bases). The sample here was whole blood, taken in connection with sensitization to the hapten diphenylcyclopropenone (DPC). The receptor was derived from a woman aged 18-29 years with alopecia areata. Some clones in this sample may be carry-over from other donors' samples. The CDR3 sequence: CASSPNAGPYEQYF. The CDR3 DNA follows: TGTGCCAGCAGCCCAAATGCGGGGCCCTACGAGCAGTACTTC. Full variable domain (rest looked up from reference TRBV7-2 and TRBJ2-7): GAGVSQSPSNKVTEKGKDVELRCDPISGHTALYWYRQSLGQGLEFLIYFQGNSAPDKSGLPSDRFSAERTGGSVSTLTIQRTQQEDSAVYLCASSPNAGPYEQYFGPGTRLTVT.